The 31 T cell receptor beta chains listed next were all sequenced from one sample in a study of graft-versus-host responses after intestinal transplantation. Libraries were prepared by immunoSEQ multiplex PCR; TCRdb keeps only in-frame clonotypes and omits some of them. The sample holds about 120,000 clones; about 95% are singletons and the top ten take more than 2.5%. No cognate antigen is known for these TCRs. This specimen was unstimulated CD8+ T cells sorted from spleen or lymph node cells, taken before intestinal transplant. The receptors here all came from a human donor who received an intestinal transplant.

The chain uses TRBV7-9 and TRBJ1-1; D is undetermined. Trimming stripped 4 bases from V and 5 bases from J, with 17 bases between. CDR1 and CDR2 from the germline V gene are SEHNR and FQNEAQ (reference sequence). The CDR3 consists of 15 residues. The chain's CDR3 is CASSSRPTPGTEAFF. Written as DNA, the CDR3 is TGTGCCAGCAGCTCGCGGCCGACCCCAGGTACTGAAGCTTTCTTT.

The V and J genes are TRBV29-1 and TRBJ2-1, with D tentatively TRBD1 (5 bases). The germline gives CDR1 SQVTM, CDR2 ANQGSEA. The CDR3 covers 15 residues. V lost 2 bases, J lost 3 bases, and 14 bases lay in between. The CDR3 spells CSVESQGTNYNEQFF. The CDR3 DNA reads TGCAGCGTTGAAAGTCAGGGAACCAACTACAATGAGCAGTTCTTC.

The chain employs TRBV6-1 and TRBJ2-7, with unresolved D. CDR3 length: 14 amino acids. Trimming took 1 base from V and 1 from J, leaving 8 bases between them. Germline CDR1 is MNHNS and CDR2 is SASEGT. In nucleotides, the CDR3 is TGTGCCAGCAGTGAAGACGGCAGATCCTACGAGCAGTACTTC. Its translation is CASSEDGRSYEQYF.

The V call is TRBV27, the J call TRBJ2-7; 8 nucleotides align to TRBD1. After removal of 5 bases from V and 6 bases from J, the junction contained 9 bases not matched to a gene. The CDR3 runs to 14 residues. Germline V CDR1 and CDR2: MNHEY, SMNVEV (reference sequence). This CDR3 is CASSTAGGIVEQYF. The CDR3 DNA reads as TGTGCCAGCAGTACGGCAGGGGGCATAGTCGAGCAGTACTTC.

This chain links TRBV21-1 with TRBJ2-7; the D call TRBD2 from the table was never checked on the DNA. TRBV21-1 is a pseudogene locus. The CDR3 sequence is 15 residues long. The CDR3 is CASSTLAGMTYEQYF. In nucleotides, the CDR3 is TGTGCCAGCAGCACGCTAGCGGGAATGACCTACGAGCAGTACTTC.

This clone was recorded only once. This chain connects TRBV6-5 to TRBJ1-1; D is unclear. V was pared by 10 bases and J by 11 bases, with 14 bases between. The germline gives CDR1 MNHEY, CDR2 SVGAGI. The CDR3 length is 10 residues. The CDR3 DNA sequence: TGTGCCACCAGCAGCGGGCCTGCTTTCTTT. Its translation is CATSSGPAFF.

This chain uses TRBV30 with TRBJ2-1; tentatively, D is TRBD1 or TRBD2 (5 bases each). V shed 1 base and J shed 0 bases, with 16 bases lying between them. The germline V gene encodes CDR1 GTSNPN and CDR2 SVGIG (reference sequence). This CDR3 has 17 amino acids. The CDR3 DNA reads as TGTGCCTGGAGTGGGCAGGGCGCGGGCAGCTCCTACAATGAGCAGTTCTTC. This translates into CAWSGQGAGSSYNEQFF.

The rearrangement links TRBV7-3 to TRBJ2-1, with TRBD1 matching 10 bases. The length of the CDR3 is 16 residues. Germline CDR1 is SGHTA and CDR2 is FQGTGA. V shed 2 bases, J shed 5 bases, and the junction held 6 bases outside the gene matches. CDR3: CASSLWGTGDNNEQFF. The CDR3 DNA is TGTGCCAGCAGCTTATGGGGGACAGGGGACAACAATGAGCAGTTCTTC. The whole variable domain, remainder taken from reference TRBV7-3 and TRBJ2-1, is GAGVSQTPSNKVTEKGKYVELRCDPISGHTALYWYRQSLGQGPEFLIYFQGTGAADDSGLPNDRFFAVRPEGSVSTLKIQRTERGDSAVYLCASSLWGTGDNNEQFFGPGTRLTVL.

CDR3: CASRRVNRGMSNQPQHF. The CDR3 nucleotides read TGCGCCAGCAGAAGGGTTAACAGGGGAATGAGCAATCAGCCCCAGCATTTT. This chain uses TRBV23-1 with TRBJ1-5; 7 positions agree with TRBD1. TRBV23-1 qualifies as an ORF whose function is uncertain. This CDR3 contains 17 residues. The trim removed 6 bases at V and 1 base at J, leaving 12 bases unmatched.

This rearrangement joins TRBV28 to TRBJ2-3, with D unresolved. From germline, CDR1 is MDHEN and CDR2 SYDVKM. Deletions cut 5 bases from V and 0 bases from J, with 12 bases between. The CDR3 totals 15 residues. CDR3 region: CASSLESPSTDTQYF. The CDR3 DNA reads as TGTGCCAGCAGTCTCGAGTCCCCTAGCACAGATACGCAGTATTTT.

The chain has TRBV27 and TRBJ1-5, with D tentatively TRBD1 (5 bases). V was pared by 3 bases and J by 5 bases, with 11 bases between. Germline CDR1 is MNHEY and CDR2 is SMNVEV (reference sequence). This CDR3 comprises 14 residues. This CDR3 is CASSFERGYQPQHF. The CDR3 DNA is TGTGCCAGCAGTTTTGAGAGGGGCTATCAGCCCCAGCATTTT.

The CDR3 DNA follows: TGTGCCAGCAGCGCCGAAGGGGGGGGACCTCCCTACGGCTACACCTTC. Encoded protein: CASSAEGGGPPYGYTF. This chain joins TRBV9 and TRBJ1-2; D possibly corresponds to TRBD1 (6 bases). This CDR3 contains 16 residues. Looked up from germline, CDR1 is SGDLS and CDR2 is YYNGEE. The ends were cut back, 3 bases at V and 8 bases at J, with 23 bases in the middle. The variable domain in full, completed from reference TRBV9 and TRBJ1-2, reads DSGVTQTPKHLITATGQRVTLRCSPRSGDLSVYWYQQSLDQGLQFLIQYYNGEERAKGNILERFSAQQFPDLHSELNLSSLELGDSALYFCASSAEGGGPPYGYTFGSGTRLTVV.

The gene calls are TRBV28 and TRBJ2-7, with TRBD1 as a possible D gene (6 bases). This CDR3 has 16 amino acids. Per germline, CDR1 MDHEN and CDR2 SYDVKM. Trimming stripped 6 bases from V and 2 bases from J, with 20 bases between. DNA of the CDR3: TGTGCCAGCAGAAAACTCTTGGGGGCCAATACCTACGAGCAGTACTTC. This gives the protein CASRKLLGANTYEQYF.

This clone was seen only once. J is TRBJ2-7 and V is TRBV4-2; no clear D. V shed 2 bases and J shed 3 bases, with 8 bases lying between them. Germline V lookup: CDR1 LGHNA, CDR2 YNFKEQ. This CDR3 is 13 amino acids long. CDR3 coding DNA: TGTGCCAGCAGCCAAACGGTTTACTACGAGCAGTACTTC. Translated, it gives CASSQTVYYEQYF.

V is TRBV11-2 and J is TRBJ1-2; unclear D gene. The CDR3 totals 13 residues. V was pared by 2 bases and J by 4 bases, with 8 bases between. Germline lookup yields CDR1 SGHAT and CDR2 FQNNGV. CDR3 residues: CASSLQVSYGYTF. Here the CDR3 DNA reads TGTGCCAGCAGCTTACAGGTGTCCTATGGCTACACCTTC.

This clone was observed a single time. The chain uses TRBV7-9 and TRBJ1-2; tentatively, D is TRBD1 (5 bases). The CDR3 totals 15 residues. V lost 3 bases, J lost 4 bases, and 15 bases lay in between. Germline assignment: CDR1 SEHNR and CDR2 FQNEAQ (reference sequence). The CDR3 loop is CASSFRGLRPYGYTF. The DNA for the CDR3 is TGTGCCAGCAGCTTCCGGGGACTGCGACCCTATGGCTACACCTTC. Full variable domain (remainder filled in from reference TRBV7-9 and TRBJ1-2): DTGVSQNPRHKITKRGQNVTFRCDPISEHNRLYWYRQTLGQGPEFLTYFQNEAQLEKSRLLSDRFSAERPKGSFSTLEIQRTEQGDSAMYLCASSFRGLRPYGYTFGSGTRLTVV.

The gene calls are TRBV11-2 and TRBJ2-7; 7 bases line up with TRBD2. V lost 3 bases and J lost 6; bases outside the gene matches: 5. Germline V gene lookup returns CDR1 SGHAT and CDR2 FQNNGV. CDR3 length equals 13 residues. The CDR3 bases are TGTGCCAGCAGCTTCGGCGGGAGTGGCGAGCAGTACTTC. Translating it yields CASSFGGSGEQYF.

This chain uses TRBV2 with TRBJ2-7; possibly TRBD1 for D (6 bases). From germline, CDR1 is SNHLY and CDR2 FYNNEI. V gave up 1 base and J gave up 2 bases, with 6 bases separating them. The CDR3 runs to 13 residues. CDR3 sequence reads: CASSEGTAYEQYF. The CDR3 DNA sequence: TGTGCCAGCAGTGAAGGGACAGCCTACGAGCAGTACTTC. The variable domain in full, completed from reference TRBV2 and TRBJ2-7, reads EPEVTQTPSHQVTQMGQEVILRCVPISNHLYFYWYRQILGQKVEFLVSFYNNEISEKSEIFDDQFSVERPDGSNFTLKIRSTKLEDSAMYFCASSEGTAYEQYFGPGTRLTVT.

The genes are TRBV27 and TRBJ2-2; D remains ambiguous. Trimming left V 3 bases short and J 3 bases short, with 8 bases between. CDR3 length: 14 residues. CDR1 MNHEY and CDR2 SMNVEV come from the germline V gene (reference sequence). The CDR3 DNA is TGTGCCAGCAGTTTGGGGTCGGACACCGGGGAGCTGTTTTTT. Translating it yields CASSLGSDTGELFF.

The CDR3 region is CASSHVQGAADTQYF. CDR3 in DNA: TGTGCCAGCAGCCACGTACAGGGGGCCGCAGATACGCAGTATTTT. This sequence joins TRBV11-2 and TRBJ2-3, with 9 bases identical to TRBD1. The CDR3 loop spans 15 amino acids. Germline assignment: CDR1 SGHAT and CDR2 FQNNGV. V shed 5 bases, J shed 4 bases, and the junction held 7 bases outside the gene matches.

The chain combines TRBV27 with TRBJ1-5; 7 bases align to TRBD1. Germline-derived CDR1 and CDR2 are MNHEY and SMNVEV (reference sequence). CDR3 length: 14 residues. The ends lost 3 bases at V and 7 bases at J; junction bases unmatched: 6. The CDR3 nucleotides are TGTGCCAGCAGTTTGGGACAGAGGAGCCAGCCCCAGCATTTT. Protein product: CASSLGQRSQPQHF.

The rearrangement joins TRBV25-1 to TRBJ1-2; D is undetermined. This CDR3 has 12 residues. In germline, CDR1 is MGHDK, CDR2 SYGVNS. V was trimmed by 2 bases and J by 2 bases, leaving 3 bases between them. The CDR3 sequence is CASSEGNYGYTF. The CDR3 bases are TGTGCCAGCAGTGAAGGGAACTATGGCTACACCTTC.

The chain links TRBV19 to TRBJ1-5, with D perhaps matching TRBD1 (6 bases). Germline V gene lookup returns CDR1 LNHDA and CDR2 SQIVND (reference sequence). This CDR3 has 18 residues. Trimming took 6 bases from V and 0 from J, leaving 21 bases between them. This CDR3 is CASRGAGAIIYSNQPQHF. The CDR3 coding sequence is TGTGCCAGTAGAGGGGCAGGGGCGATTATTTATAGCAATCAGCCCCAGCATTTT.

The V gene is TRBV7-3, the J gene TRBJ2-5; 11 bases are shared with TRBD1. The DNA matches TRBJ2-7 better at its end, which makes the J call doubtful. CDR1 is SGHTA, CDR2 FQGTGA, per germline. This CDR3 comprises 15 residues. This CDR3 is CASSQSGTGGYEQYF. For the CDR3, the DNA is TGTGCCAGCAGCCAATCCGGGACAGGGGGCTACGAGCAGTACTTC.

V gene TRBV9 combines with J gene TRBJ1-2; TRBD1 aligns across 8 bases. The CDR3 is 15 residues long. CDR1 and CDR2 (germline): SGDLS, YYNGEE. Trimming cost V 3 bases and J 3 bases; bases outside gene matches: 7. DNA of the CDR3: TGTGCCAGCAGCGACCGGACAGGGCCATACTATGGCTACACCTTC. This gives the protein CASSDRTGPYYGYTF.

This clone was found once. The chain recombines TRBV15 with TRBJ2-7; 7 bases are shared with TRBD1. V trimming: 3 bases; J trimming: 5 bases; junction bases outside the gene matches: 10. This CDR3 spans 15 amino acids. Germline CDR1 and CDR2: LNHNV and YYDKDF (reference sequence). The CDR3 sequence: CATSRIDYRGHEQYF. The CDR3 DNA follows: TGTGCCACCAGCAGGATAGACTACAGGGGCCACGAGCAGTACTTC.

This sequence joins TRBV5-1 and TRBJ2-7; possibly TRBD1 or TRBD2 for D (5 bases each). V was trimmed by 0 bases and J by 0 bases, leaving 13 bases between them. Germline assignment: CDR1 SGHRS and CDR2 YFSETQ. The CDR3 length is 16 residues. CDR3 DNA: TGCGCCAGCAGCTTGGAGCCGGGACCGACCTCCTACGAGCAGTACTTC. It yields the protein CASSLEPGPTSYEQYF.

The genes are TRBV4-1 and TRBJ2-7, with 8 bases matching TRBD2. This CDR3 has 14 amino acids. V lost 4 bases, J lost 4 bases, and 6 bases stayed unmatched. Germline CDR1 reads MGHRA; CDR2 reads YSYEKL. The DNA of the CDR3 is TGCGCCAGCAGCCTCCAACTAGCGGCTTACGAGCAGTACTTC. This translates into CASSLQLAAYEQYF.

V usage is TRBV7-8 and J usage is TRBJ2-1; 8 bases match TRBD2. CDR1 is SGHVS and CDR2 is FQNEAQ in the germline V gene. The trim removed 2 bases at V and 3 bases at J, leaving 3 bases unmatched. CDR3 length: 15 amino acids. CDR3 sequence reads: CASSLNLAGYNEQFF. CDR3 in DNA: TGTGCCAGCAGCTTAAATCTAGCGGGCTACAATGAGCAGTTCTTC.

The chain couples TRBV9 to TRBJ2-1; D uncertain. The CDR3 extends over 16 amino acids. The V gene's germline CDR1 is SGDLS and CDR2 YYNGEE. Between the trimmed V and J ends, which lost 4 bases and 0 bases, there was a span of 14 bases. CDR3 sequence reads: CASSPPSVGSYNEQFF. CDR3 bases: TGTGCCAGCAGCCCACCGTCCGTGGGCTCCTACAATGAGCAGTTCTTC.

The chain carries TRBV7-2 and TRBJ2-7; tentative D call: TRBD1 (6 bases). This CDR3 has 14 amino acids. The ends were cut back, 1 base at V and 6 bases at J, with 13 bases in the middle. Germline loops: CDR1 SGHTA, CDR2 FQGNSA. For the CDR3, the DNA is TGTGCCAGCAGCTTAGGGGACACCTATATCGAGCAGTACTTC. Its protein is CASSLGDTYIEQYF.